Here is one T cell receptor beta chain with its context. The antigen is undetermined. With 60 Vbeta and 13 Jbeta primers, the PCR was carried out. The assay was immunoSEQ multiplex PCR, and TCRdb's table has in-frame clones only and misses some. The table includes about 100,000 clones, roughly three quarters detected once. This sample stems from a study of cytomegalovirus exposure and HLA in healthy donors. At the level of the study: A preliminary data release comprised 80 million to 95 million unique TCRs obtained from HLA-typed donors. Study conclusions and caveats: In a later analysis, across HLA loci, associated TCR counts were highest for DRB1, lowest for HLA-C.

V shed 0 bases and J shed 4 bases, with 8 bases lying between them. The germline V gene encodes CDR1 SGHTA and CDR2 FQGNSA. The CDR3 totals 14 residues. The rearrangement uses TRBV7-2 and TRBJ2-3; D unclear. Sequencing was done on a sample of PBMCs. The receptor comes from a woman aged 55-75 years in good health and CMV-seronegative. In DNA form, the CDR3 reads TGTGCCAGCAGCTTAGCTGGGCTACCAGATACGCAGTATTTT. Translation gives CASSLAGLPDTQYF. Full variable domain (outside the CDR3, taken from reference TRBV7-2 and TRBJ2-3): GAGVSQSPSNKVTEKGKDVELRCDPISGHTALYWYRQSLGQGLEFLIYFQGNSAPDKSGLPSDRFSAERTGGSVSTLTIQRTQQEDSAVYLCASSLAGLPDTQYFGPGTRLTVL.